The 9 T cell receptor beta chains reported below all come from one sample, sequenced in a study of identical twins. TCRdb fed the 5' RACE reads into MiXCR, producing one record per CDR3 protein. The sample lists 150,000 or so distinct CDR3 sequences, 3% to 4.5% occurring once. The source material was memory T cells sorted from blood. The receptor set was obtained from a man between 18 and 29 years old in good health.

The chain links TRBV20-1 to TRBJ1-3, with TRBD1 matching 7 bases. The CDR3 covers 15 residues. From germline, CDR1 is DFQATT and CDR2 SNEGSKA (reference sequence). Trimming cost V 3 bases and J 1 base; bases outside gene matches: 6. The CDR3 here is CSASAGQVSGNTIYF. In nucleotides, the CDR3 is TGCAGTGCTAGCGCTGGACAGGTTTCTGGAAACACCATATATTTT.

This clonotype was observed many times. The chain recombines TRBV7-3 with TRBJ2-7; TRBD1 agrees at 7 bases. The germline gives CDR1 SGHTA, CDR2 FQGTGA. With 5 bases clipped from V and 6 bases from J, the junction kept 10 bases outside the gene matches. The CDR3 has 14 amino acids. The chain's CDR3 is CASSPRDSEAEQYF. In DNA, the CDR3 is TGTGCCAGCAGCCCCCGGGACAGTGAAGCCGAGCAGTACTTC.

This clonotype was recorded at least ten times. V and J are TRBV4-3 and TRBJ2-1; perhaps TRBD2 as D (6 bases). V lost 0 bases, J lost 6 bases, and 12 bases lay in between. Germline V gives CDR1 LGHNA, CDR2 YSLEER. This CDR3 contains 15 residues. CDR3 DNA sequence: TGCGCCAGCAGCCAAGAGCCAGCGGGTGGCAATGAGCAGTTCTTC. Translating gives CASSQEPAGGNEQFF.

This clonotype occurred many times. This sequence joins TRBV7-2 and TRBJ2-2; D ambiguous. The CDR3 spans 17 residues. CDR1 is SGHTA and CDR2 is FQGNSA in the germline V gene. V shed 5 bases and J shed 4 bases, with 20 bases lying between them. The CDR3 sequence: CASSPKTPWKGTGELFF. CDR3 DNA: TGTGCCAGCAGCCCCAAGACTCCCTGGAAGGGCACCGGGGAGCTGTTTTTT.

This clonotype has at least ten counts. The chain couples TRBV15 to TRBJ1-5; tentatively, D is TRBD1 (5 bases). The CDR3 spans 13 residues. The germline CDR1 and CDR2 sequences are LNHNV and YYDKDF (reference sequence). V gave up 8 bases and J gave up 2 bases, with 10 bases separating them. The CDR3 loop is CATGGLGNQPQHF. The CDR3 bases are TGTGCCACCGGGGGGTTGGGCAATCAGCCCCAGCATTTT.

This clonotype was observed at least ten times. V gene TRBV3-1 combines with J gene TRBJ2-1; TRBD2 agrees at 9 bases. Germline CDR1 LGHDT, CDR2 YNNKEL (reference sequence). Trimming at V came to 4 bases and at J to 10 bases, leaving 17 bases not matched to a gene. The CDR3 length is 17 residues. Written as DNA, the CDR3 is TGTGCCAGCAGCCTCCAGGTTGGGACTAGCAGGTCCTCGGAGCAGTTCTTC. Amino acid sequence: CASSLQVGTSRSSEQFF.

This clonotype was seen only a few times. The rearrangement links TRBV27 to TRBJ2-1, with 8 bases fitting TRBD1. This CDR3 is built from 14 residues. Germline V lookup: CDR1 MNHEY, CDR2 SMNVEV (reference sequence). The V gene end was trimmed by 10 bases and the J gene end by 5 bases; junction bases not matched to a gene: 10. CDR3 protein: CATSQGQDDNEQFF. The CDR3 coding sequence is TGTGCCACCTCTCAGGGACAGGACGACAATGAGCAGTTCTTC.

At least ten counts were recorded for this clonotype. This chain uses TRBV7-6 with TRBJ2-2; 12 nucleotides match TRBD2. The CDR3 has 16 amino acids. V shed 7 bases, J shed 4 bases, and the junction held 7 bases outside the gene matches. The V gene's germline CDR1 is SGHVS and CDR2 FNYEAQ. The CDR3 region has the DNA TGTGCCAGCACCCTTCGGACTAGCGGGGTCACCGGGGAGCTGTTTTTT. Its translation: CASTLRTSGVTGELFF.

Many counts were recorded for this clonotype. The chain uses TRBV5-1 and TRBJ1-1; 8 nucleotides match TRBD1. This CDR3 is built from 12 residues. V lost 2 bases to trimming and J lost 7 bases; unmatched junction nucleotides: 1. The V gene's germline CDR1 is SGHRS and CDR2 YFSETQ. This CDR3 reads CASSLQGVEAFF. The CDR3 DNA reads TGCGCCAGCAGCTTACAGGGGGTTGAAGCTTTCTTT.